A selection of T cell receptor beta chains follows, all from one sample in a study of T cell changes during pregnancy in multiple sclerosis. TCRdb's copy holds only in-frame clones and misses some; the assay was immunoSEQ multiplex PCR. The data contain tens of thousands of clones, 80% to 95% of them seen just once; the ten biggest clones take up roughly 0.94%. Sequenced here: peripheral blood, sampled in the first trimester of pregnancy. The receptors were gathered from a female donor with multiple sclerosis, enrolled in a pregnancy study. CDR3s include the opening cysteine and the closing phenylalanine or tryptophan. D genes are given only for firm matches. Clone size appears in some rows only: once, few, many, or a class for an expanded clone.

CDR3nt: TGCGCCAGCAACCCTAGCGGTGAAGAGACCCAGTACTTC; CDR3aa: CASNPSGEETQYF; j_gene: TRBJ2-5; v_gene: TRBV5-1; d_gene: TRBD2; abundance: .
CDR3nt: TGTGCCAGTACCTCCGGCACAGGGGTCCGGGAGACCCAGTACTTC; CDR3aa: CASTSGTGVRETQYF; j_gene: TRBJ2-5; v_gene: TRBV19; d_gene: TRBD1; abundance: .
CDR3nt: TGCGCCAGCAGCCCCCGAGGGAGCTCCTACGAGCAGTACTTC; CDR3aa: CASSPRGSSYEQYF; j_gene: TRBJ2-7; v_gene: TRBV4-1; d_gene: .; abundance: .
CDR3nt: TGTGCCAGCAGCTCCGTCCCGGGACAGTTATACAATGAGCAGTTCTTC; CDR3aa: CASSSVPGQLYNEQFF; j_gene: TRBJ2-1; v_gene: TRBV7-3; d_gene: TRBD1; abundance: .
CDR3nt: TGTGCCAGCTCTCTTACGGCAGGGGACAACTATGGCTACACCTTC; CDR3aa: CASSLTAGDNYGYTF; j_gene: TRBJ1-2; v_gene: TRBV18; d_gene: .; abundance: .
CDR3nt: TGTGCCAGCAGTTCAACAGGGTTCCTCAACTATGGCTACACCTTC; CDR3aa: CASSSTGFLNYGYTF; j_gene: TRBJ1-2; v_gene: TRBV27; d_gene: .; abundance: .
CDR3nt: TGCGCCAGCAGCCAAGAATGGAGTAGCAATCAGCCCCAGCATTTT; CDR3aa: CASSQEWSSNQPQHF; j_gene: TRBJ1-5; v_gene: TRBV4-3; d_gene: .; abundance: .
CDR3nt: TGTGCTTGGACTAGCGACTACAATGAGCAGTTCTTC; CDR3aa: CAWTSDYNEQFF; j_gene: TRBJ2-1; v_gene: TRBV30; d_gene: TRBD2; abundance: .
CDR3nt: TGTGCCAGCAGTGACTCGAGGGCAGCTAACTATGGCTACACCTTC; CDR3aa: CASSDSRAANYGYTF; j_gene: TRBJ1-2; v_gene: TRBV6-4; d_gene: .; abundance: .
CDR3nt: TGTGCCAGCAGTGAAGTCCAGGCTGGGGCCAACGTCCTGACTTTC; CDR3aa: CASSEVQAGANVLTF; j_gene: TRBJ2-6; v_gene: TRBV2; d_gene: .; abundance: .
CDR3nt: TGTGCCAGCTCACCACGGGGCTCCCGAGACAGGGTCTCAGGGGAGCAGTTCTTC; CDR3aa: CASSPRGSRDRVSGEQFF; j_gene: TRBJ2-1; v_gene: TRBV18; d_gene: TRBD1; abundance: .
CDR3nt: TGTGCCACCAGCCCCCGACGGGGAAACACTGAAGCTTTCTTT; CDR3aa: CATSPRRGNTEAFF; j_gene: TRBJ1-1; v_gene: TRBV15; d_gene: .; abundance: .
CDR3nt: TGTGCCAGCAGTGAAGTATTAGCGGGAGCAGATACGCAGTATTTT; CDR3aa: CASSEVLAGADTQYF; j_gene: TRBJ2-3; v_gene: TRBV6-1; d_gene: TRBD2; abundance: once
CDR3nt: TGTGCCAGCAGCTTAGAAGTTCTAGGAATCTACGAGCAGTACTTC; CDR3aa: CASSLEVLGIYEQYF; j_gene: TRBJ2-7; v_gene: TRBV7-2; d_gene: .; abundance: once